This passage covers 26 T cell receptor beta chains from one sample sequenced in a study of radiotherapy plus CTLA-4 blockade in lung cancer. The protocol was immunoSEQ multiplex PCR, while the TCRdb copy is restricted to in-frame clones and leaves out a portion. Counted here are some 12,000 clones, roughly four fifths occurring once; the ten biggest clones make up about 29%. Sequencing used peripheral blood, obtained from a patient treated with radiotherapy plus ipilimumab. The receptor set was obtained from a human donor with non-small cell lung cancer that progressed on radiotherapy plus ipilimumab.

This CDR3 is CASRRALGNYGYTF. CDR3 DNA sequence: TGTGCCAGCAGGCGCGCCCTTGGAAACTATGGCTACACCTTC. This chain connects TRBV2 to TRBJ1-2, with unresolved D. Germline V gene data show CDR1 as SNHLY and CDR2 as FYNNEI. There are 14 residues in the CDR3. Trimming stripped 6 bases from V and 2 bases from J, with 13 bases between.

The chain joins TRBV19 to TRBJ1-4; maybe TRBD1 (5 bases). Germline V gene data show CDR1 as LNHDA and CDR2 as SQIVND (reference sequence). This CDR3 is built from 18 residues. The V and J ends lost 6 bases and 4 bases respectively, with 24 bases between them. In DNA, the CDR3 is TGTGCCAGTAGCGATTTGCTCCGTGGGACCGTCTATAATGAAAAACTGTTTTTT. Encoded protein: CASSDLLRGTVYNEKLFF.

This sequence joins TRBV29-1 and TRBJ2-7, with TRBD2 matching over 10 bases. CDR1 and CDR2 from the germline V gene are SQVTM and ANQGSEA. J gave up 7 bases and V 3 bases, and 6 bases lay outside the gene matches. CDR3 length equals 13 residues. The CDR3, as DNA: TGCAGCGTTGAGGGAGCGGGGGGGCTGGAGCAGTACTTC. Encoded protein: CSVEGAGGLEQYF.

As DNA, the CDR3 is TGTGCCAGCAGCTTGGGGGACAGGGAGTCGGGGGAGCAGTACTTC. This encodes CASSLGDRESGEQYF. The genes are TRBV5-5 and TRBJ2-7; 9 positions agree with TRBD1. V lost 0 bases and J lost 7; bases outside the gene matches: 8. Germline CDR1 and CDR2: SGHKS and YYEKEE (reference sequence). This CDR3 region has 15 residues. Based on the CDR3 plus reference TRBV5-5 and TRBJ2-7, the full variable domain is DAGVTQSPTHLIKTRGQQVTLRCSPISGHKSVSWYQQVLGQGPQFIFQYYEKEERGRGNFPDRFSARQFPNYSSELNVNALLLGDSALYLCASSLGDRESGEQYFGPGTRLTVT.

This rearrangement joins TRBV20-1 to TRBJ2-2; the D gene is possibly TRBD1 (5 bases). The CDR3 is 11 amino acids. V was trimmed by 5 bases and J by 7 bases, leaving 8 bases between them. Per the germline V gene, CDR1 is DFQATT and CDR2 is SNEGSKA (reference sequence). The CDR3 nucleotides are TGCAGTGCTCAGGGATTCGGGGAGCTGTTTTTT. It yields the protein CSAQGFGELFF.

The CDR3 is CASSFGGNRGETQYF. The CDR3 DNA sequence: TGTGCCAGCAGCTTCGGGGGAAATAGGGGGGAGACCCAGTACTTC. V is TRBV11-2 and J is TRBJ2-5; possibly TRBD1 or TRBD2 for D (6 bases each). Trimming pared 3 bases from V and 5 bases from J, leaving 16 bases between. Germline CDR1 SGHAT, CDR2 FQNNGV. This CDR3 spans 15 amino acids.

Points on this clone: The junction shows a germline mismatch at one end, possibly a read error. The CDR3 is CAGSALNRPYEQYF. DNA of the CDR3: TGTGCCGGCAGCGCCTTGAACCGGCCCTACGAGCAGTACTTC. V gene TRBV9 combines with J gene TRBJ2-7; no firm D call. The CDR3 length is 14 residues. Germline CDR1 is SGDLS and CDR2 is YYNGEE. The full variable domain, its missing parts supplied by reference TRBV9 and TRBJ2-7, is DSGVTQTPKHLITATGQRVTLRCSPRSGDLSVYWYQQSLDQGLQFLIQYYNGEERAKGNILERFSAQQFPDLHSELNLSSLELGDSALYFCAGSALNRPYEQYFGPGTRLTVT.

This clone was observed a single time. The DNA for the CDR3 is TGTGCCAGCAGCTTGGAGGGGGCAAGCAATCAGCCCCAGCATTTT. Amino acid sequence: CASSLEGASNQPQHF. The chain employs TRBV7-9 and TRBJ1-5; 7 bases fit TRBD1. Germline V gene sequence: CDR1 SEHNR, CDR2 FQNEAQ (reference sequence). V lost 3 bases to trimming and J lost 1 base; unmatched junction nucleotides: 3. CDR3 length: 15 amino acids. Full variable domain (remainder filled in from reference TRBV7-9 and TRBJ1-5): DTGVSQNPRHKITKRGQNVTFRCDPISEHNRLYWYRQTLGQGPEFLTYFQNEAQLEKSRLLSDRFSAERPKGSFSTLEIQRTEQGDSAMYLCASSLEGASNQPQHFGDGTRLSIL.

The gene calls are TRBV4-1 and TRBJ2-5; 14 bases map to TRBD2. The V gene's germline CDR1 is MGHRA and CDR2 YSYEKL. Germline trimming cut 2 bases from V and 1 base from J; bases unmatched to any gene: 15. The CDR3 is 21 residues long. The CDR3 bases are TGCGCCAGCAGCCAAAAGCCCGGACTAGCGGGGGGCCCCGACCGCCAAGAGACCCAGTACTTC. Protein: CASSQKPGLAGGPDRQETQYF.

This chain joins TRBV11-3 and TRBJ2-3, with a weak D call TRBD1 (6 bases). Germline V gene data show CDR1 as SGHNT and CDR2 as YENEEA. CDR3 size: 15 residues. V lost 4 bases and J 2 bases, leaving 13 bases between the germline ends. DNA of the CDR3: TGTGCCAGCAGCTCAACTTGGGACAACACAGATACGCAGTATTTT. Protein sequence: CASSSTWDNTDTQYF.

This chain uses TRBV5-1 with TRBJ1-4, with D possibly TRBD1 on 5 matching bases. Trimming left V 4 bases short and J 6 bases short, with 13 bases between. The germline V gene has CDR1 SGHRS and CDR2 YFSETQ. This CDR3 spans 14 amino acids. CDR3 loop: CASSPGRGDEKLFF. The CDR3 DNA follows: TGCGCCAGCAGCCCGGGACGAGGGGATGAAAAACTGTTTTTT. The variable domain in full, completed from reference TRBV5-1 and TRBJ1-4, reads KAGVTQTPRYLIKTRGQQVTLSCSPISGHRSVSWYQQTPGQGLQFLFEYFSETQRNKGNFPGRFSGRQFSNSRSEMNVSTLELGDSALYLCASSPGRGDEKLFFGSGTQLSVL.

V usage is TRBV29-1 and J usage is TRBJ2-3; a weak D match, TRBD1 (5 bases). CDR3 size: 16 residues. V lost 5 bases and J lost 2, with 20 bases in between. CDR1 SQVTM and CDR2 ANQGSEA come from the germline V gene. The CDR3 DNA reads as TGCAGCGTTCATAAAACGACAGTTCTCACCACAGATACGCAGTATTTT. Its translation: CSVHKTTVLTTDTQYF.

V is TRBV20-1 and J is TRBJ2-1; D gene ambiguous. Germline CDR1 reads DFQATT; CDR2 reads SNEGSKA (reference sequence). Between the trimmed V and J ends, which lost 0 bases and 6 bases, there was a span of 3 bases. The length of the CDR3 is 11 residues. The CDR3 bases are TGCAGTGCTAGAGATCTCAATGAGCAGTTCTTC. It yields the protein CSARDLNEQFF.

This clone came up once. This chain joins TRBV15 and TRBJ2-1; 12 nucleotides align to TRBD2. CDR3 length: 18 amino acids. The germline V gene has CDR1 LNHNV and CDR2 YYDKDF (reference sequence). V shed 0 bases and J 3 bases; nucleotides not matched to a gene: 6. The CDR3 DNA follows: TGTGCCACCAGCAGAGATCGCCTAGCGGGGGGGCTCTACAATGAGCAGTTCTTC. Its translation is CATSRDRLAGGLYNEQFF. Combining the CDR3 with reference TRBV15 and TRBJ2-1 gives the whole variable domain DAMVIQNPRYQVTQFGKPVTLSCSQTLNHNVMYWYQQKSSQAPKLLFHYYDKDFNNEADTPDNFQSRRPNTSFCFLDIRSPGLGDTAMYLCATSRDRLAGGLYNEQFFGPGTRLTVL.

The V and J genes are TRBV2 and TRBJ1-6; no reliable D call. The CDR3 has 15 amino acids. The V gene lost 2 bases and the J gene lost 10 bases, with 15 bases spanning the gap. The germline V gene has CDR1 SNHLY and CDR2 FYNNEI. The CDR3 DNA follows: TGTGCCAGCAGTGAACGGTTAGGGTTTGGATCACCCCTCCACTTT. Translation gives CASSERLGFGSPLHF.

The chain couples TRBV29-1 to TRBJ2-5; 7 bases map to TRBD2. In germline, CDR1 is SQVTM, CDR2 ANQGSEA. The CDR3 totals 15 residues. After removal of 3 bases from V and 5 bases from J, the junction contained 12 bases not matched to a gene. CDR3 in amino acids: CSVEESGARGETQYF. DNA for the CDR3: TGCAGCGTTGAGGAAAGCGGGGCCCGTGGGGAGACCCAGTACTTC.

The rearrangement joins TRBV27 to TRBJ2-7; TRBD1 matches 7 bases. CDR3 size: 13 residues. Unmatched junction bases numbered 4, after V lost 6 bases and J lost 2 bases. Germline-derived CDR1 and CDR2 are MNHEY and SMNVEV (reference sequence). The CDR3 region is CASSTTGTYEQYF. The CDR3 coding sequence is TGTGCCAGCAGCACGACAGGGACCTACGAGCAGTACTTC.

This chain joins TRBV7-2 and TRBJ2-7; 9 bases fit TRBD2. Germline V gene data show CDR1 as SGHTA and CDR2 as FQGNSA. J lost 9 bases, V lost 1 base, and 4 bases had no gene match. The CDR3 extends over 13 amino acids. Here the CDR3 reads CASSLVPAGGQYF. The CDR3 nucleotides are TGTGCCAGCAGCTTAGTCCCAGCGGGGGGGCAGTACTTC.

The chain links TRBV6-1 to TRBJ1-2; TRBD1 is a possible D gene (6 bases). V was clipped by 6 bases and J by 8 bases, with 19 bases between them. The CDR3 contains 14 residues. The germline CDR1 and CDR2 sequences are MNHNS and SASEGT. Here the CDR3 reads CASRGGQSLVGYTF. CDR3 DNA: TGTGCCAGCAGGGGAGGACAGTCGCTAGTGGGCTACACCTTC.

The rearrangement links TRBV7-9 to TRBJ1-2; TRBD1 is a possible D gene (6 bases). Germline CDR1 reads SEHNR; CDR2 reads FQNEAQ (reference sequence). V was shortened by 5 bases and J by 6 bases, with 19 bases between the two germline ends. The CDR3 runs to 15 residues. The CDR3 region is CASSRTGGASHGYTF. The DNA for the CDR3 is TGTGCCAGCAGCCGGACGGGGGGGGCCTCGCATGGCTACACCTTC.

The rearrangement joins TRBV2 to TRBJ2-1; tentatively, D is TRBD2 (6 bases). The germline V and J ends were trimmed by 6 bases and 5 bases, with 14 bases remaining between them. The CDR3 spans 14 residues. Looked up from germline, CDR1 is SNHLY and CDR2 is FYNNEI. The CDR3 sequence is CASRLDGGDNEQFF. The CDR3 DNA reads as TGTGCCAGCAGGCTCGACGGGGGAGACAATGAGCAGTTCTTC.

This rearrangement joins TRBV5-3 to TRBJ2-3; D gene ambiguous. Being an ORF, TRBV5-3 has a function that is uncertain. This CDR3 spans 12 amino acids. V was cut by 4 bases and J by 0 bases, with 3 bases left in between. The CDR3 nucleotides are TGTGCCAGAAGCCCGAGCACAGATACGCAGTATTTT. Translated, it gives CARSPSTDTQYF.

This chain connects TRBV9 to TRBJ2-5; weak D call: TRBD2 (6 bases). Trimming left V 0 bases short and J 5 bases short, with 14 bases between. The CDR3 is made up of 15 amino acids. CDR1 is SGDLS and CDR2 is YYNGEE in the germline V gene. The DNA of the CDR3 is TGTGCCAGCAGCGTAGTGGGACTCCCCGACGAGACCCAGTACTTC. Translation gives CASSVVGLPDETQYF.

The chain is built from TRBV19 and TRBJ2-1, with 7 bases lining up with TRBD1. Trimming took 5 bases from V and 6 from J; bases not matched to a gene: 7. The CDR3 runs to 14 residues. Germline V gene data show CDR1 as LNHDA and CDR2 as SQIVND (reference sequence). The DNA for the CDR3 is TGTGCCAGTAGTTTTGCCGGGACAGCCAATGAGCAGTTCTTC. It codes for CASSFAGTANEQFF. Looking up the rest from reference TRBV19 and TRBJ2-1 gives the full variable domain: DGGITQSPKYLFRKEGQNVTLSCEQNLNHDAMYWYRQDPGQGLRLIYYSQIVNDFQKGDIAEGYSVSREKKESFPLTVTSAQKNPTAFYLCASSFAGTANEQFFGPGTRLTVL.

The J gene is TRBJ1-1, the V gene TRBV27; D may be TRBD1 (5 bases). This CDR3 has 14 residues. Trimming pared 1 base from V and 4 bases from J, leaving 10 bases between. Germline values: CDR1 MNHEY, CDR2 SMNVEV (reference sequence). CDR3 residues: CASSLFRTTTEAFF. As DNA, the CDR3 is TGTGCCAGCAGTTTATTCCGGACAACCACTGAAGCTTTCTTT.

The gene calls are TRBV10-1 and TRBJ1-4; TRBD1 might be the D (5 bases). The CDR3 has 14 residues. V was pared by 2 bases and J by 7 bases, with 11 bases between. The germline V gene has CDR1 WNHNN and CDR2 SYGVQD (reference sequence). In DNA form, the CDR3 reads TGCGCCAGCAGTGAGAGCCGGGGGTCTGAAAAACTGTTTTTT. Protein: CASSESRGSEKLFF.